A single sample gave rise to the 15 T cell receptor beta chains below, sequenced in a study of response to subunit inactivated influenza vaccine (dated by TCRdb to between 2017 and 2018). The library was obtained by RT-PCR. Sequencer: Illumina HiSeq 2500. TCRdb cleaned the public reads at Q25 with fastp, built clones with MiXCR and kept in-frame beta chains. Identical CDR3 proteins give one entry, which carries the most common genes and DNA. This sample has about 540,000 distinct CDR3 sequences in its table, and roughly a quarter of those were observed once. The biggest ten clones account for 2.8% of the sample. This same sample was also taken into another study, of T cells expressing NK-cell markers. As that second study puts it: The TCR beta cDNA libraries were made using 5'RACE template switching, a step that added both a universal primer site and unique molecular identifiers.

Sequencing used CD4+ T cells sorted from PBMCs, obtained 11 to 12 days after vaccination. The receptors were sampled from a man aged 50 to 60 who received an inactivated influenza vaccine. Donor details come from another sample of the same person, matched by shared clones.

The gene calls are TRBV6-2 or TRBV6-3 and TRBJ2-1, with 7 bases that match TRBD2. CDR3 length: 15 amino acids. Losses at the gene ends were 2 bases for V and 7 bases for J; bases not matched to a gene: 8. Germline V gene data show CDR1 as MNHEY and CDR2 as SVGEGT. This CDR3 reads CASSYGAGVENEQFF. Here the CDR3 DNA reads TGTGCCAGCAGTTACGGGGCGGGAGTGGAAAATGAGCAGTTCTTC.

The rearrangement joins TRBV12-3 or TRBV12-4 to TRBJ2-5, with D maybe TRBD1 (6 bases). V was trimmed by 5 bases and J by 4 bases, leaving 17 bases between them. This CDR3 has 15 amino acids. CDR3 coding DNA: TGTGCCAGCAGTCCCCAAGGGACACGGATAGAGACCCAGTACTTC. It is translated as CASSPQGTRIETQYF.

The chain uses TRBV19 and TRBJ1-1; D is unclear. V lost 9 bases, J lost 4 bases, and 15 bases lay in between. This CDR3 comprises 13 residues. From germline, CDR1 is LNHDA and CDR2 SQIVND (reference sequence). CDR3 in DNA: TGTGCCAGCAGACCAGGAAGGCGCACTGAAGCTTTCTTT. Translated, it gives CASRPGRRTEAFF.

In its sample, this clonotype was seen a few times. The CDR3 bases are TGCGCCAGCAGCTTAACGACAGAGTCTGCAGATACGCAGTATTTT. Its protein is CASSLTTESADTQYF. The rearrangement joins TRBV5-1 to TRBJ2-3; D may be TRBD1 (5 bases). The CDR3 sequence is 15 residues long. Trimming left V 2 bases short and J 4 bases short, with 14 bases between. The germline V gene encodes CDR1 SGHRS and CDR2 YFSETQ.

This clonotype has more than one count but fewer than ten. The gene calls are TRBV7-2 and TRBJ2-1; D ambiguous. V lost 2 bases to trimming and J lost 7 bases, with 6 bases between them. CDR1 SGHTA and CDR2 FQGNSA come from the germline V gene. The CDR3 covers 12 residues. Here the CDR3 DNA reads TGTGCCAGCAGCTTACAGAGGAATGAGCAGTTCTTC. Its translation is CASSLQRNEQFF.

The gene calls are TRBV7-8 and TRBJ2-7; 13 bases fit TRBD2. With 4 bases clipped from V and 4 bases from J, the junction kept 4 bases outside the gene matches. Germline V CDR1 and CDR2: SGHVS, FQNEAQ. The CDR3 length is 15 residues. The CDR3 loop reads CASSYGLAGVYEQYF. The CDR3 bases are TGTGCCAGCAGCTACGGACTAGCGGGAGTTTACGAGCAGTACTTC.

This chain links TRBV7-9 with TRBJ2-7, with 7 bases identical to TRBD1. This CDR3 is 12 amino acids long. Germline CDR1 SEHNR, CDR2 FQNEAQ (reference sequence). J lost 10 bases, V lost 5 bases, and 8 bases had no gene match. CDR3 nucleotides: TGTGCCAGCAGCCCGACAGGGATCGTTCAGTACTTC. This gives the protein CASSPTGIVQYF.

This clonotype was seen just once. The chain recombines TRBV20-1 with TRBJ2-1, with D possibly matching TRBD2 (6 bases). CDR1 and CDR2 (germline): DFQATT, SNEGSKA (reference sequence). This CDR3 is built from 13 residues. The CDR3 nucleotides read TGCAGGCCAGGGACTGGCTCCTACAATGAGCAGTTCTTC. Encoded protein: CRPGTGSYNEQFF.

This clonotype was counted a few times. The CDR3 loop is CASSRPGLGQETQYF. The DNA for the CDR3 is TGTGCCAGCAGCCGACCGGGACTAGGGCAAGAGACCCAGTACTTC. This chain uses TRBV5-5 with TRBJ2-5; 8 bases fit TRBD2. V lost 4 bases to trimming and J lost 2 bases; unmatched junction nucleotides: 7. This CDR3 has 15 amino acids. Germline CDR1 SGHKS, CDR2 YYEKEE (reference sequence).

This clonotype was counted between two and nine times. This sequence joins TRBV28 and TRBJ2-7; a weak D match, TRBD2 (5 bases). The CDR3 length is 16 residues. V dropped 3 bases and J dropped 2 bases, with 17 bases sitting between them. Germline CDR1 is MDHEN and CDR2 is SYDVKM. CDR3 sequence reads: CASSFPMGGRTYEQYF. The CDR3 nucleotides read TGTGCCAGCAGTTTTCCCATGGGCGGGCGGACCTACGAGCAGTACTTC.

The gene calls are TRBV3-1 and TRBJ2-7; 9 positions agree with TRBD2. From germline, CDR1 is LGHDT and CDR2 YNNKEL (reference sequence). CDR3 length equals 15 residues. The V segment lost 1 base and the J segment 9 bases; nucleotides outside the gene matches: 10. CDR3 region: CASSQVSREGGGQYF. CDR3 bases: TGTGCCAGCAGCCAAGTGTCGCGGGAGGGTGGGGGGCAGTACTTC.

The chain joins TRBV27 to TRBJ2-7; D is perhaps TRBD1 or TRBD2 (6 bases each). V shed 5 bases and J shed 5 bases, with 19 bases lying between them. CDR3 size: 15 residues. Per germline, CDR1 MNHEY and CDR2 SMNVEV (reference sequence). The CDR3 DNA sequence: TGTGCCAGCAGTCGTCGGGGGACACCTTTTAACGAGCAGTACTTC. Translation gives CASSRRGTPFNEQYF.

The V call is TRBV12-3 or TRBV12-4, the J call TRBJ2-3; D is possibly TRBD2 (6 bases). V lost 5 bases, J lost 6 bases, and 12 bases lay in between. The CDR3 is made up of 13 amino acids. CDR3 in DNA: TGTGCCAGCAGTGATGCTAGCGTCGATACGCAGTATTTT. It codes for CASSDASVDTQYF.

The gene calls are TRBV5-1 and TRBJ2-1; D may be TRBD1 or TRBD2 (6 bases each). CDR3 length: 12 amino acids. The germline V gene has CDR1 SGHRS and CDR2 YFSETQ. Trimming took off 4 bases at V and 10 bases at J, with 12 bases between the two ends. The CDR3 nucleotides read TGCGCCAGCAGCCGGGGGCCCGGGGAGCAGTTCTTC. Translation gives CASSRGPGEQFF.

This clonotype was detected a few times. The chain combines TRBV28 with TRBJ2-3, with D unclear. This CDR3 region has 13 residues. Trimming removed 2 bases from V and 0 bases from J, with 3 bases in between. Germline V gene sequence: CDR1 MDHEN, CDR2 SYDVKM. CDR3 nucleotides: TGTGCCAGCAGTTTAGTAAGCACAGATACGCAGTATTTT. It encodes CASSLVSTDTQYF. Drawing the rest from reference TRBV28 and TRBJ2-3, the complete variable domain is DVKVTQSSRYLVKRTGEKVFLECVQDMDHENMFWYRQDPGLGLRLIYFSYDVKMKEKGDIPEGYSVSREKKERFSLILESASTNQTSMYLCASSLVSTDTQYFGPGTRLTVL.